Each of the 14 T cell receptor beta chains below was sequenced from the same sample in a study of T cell repertoires in cytomegalovirus infection. From the reads, TCRdb called clonotypes with MiXCR, one entry per CDR3 protein. This sample yields roughly 200,000 distinct CDR3 sequences, of which about a sixth are seen a single time; under 30% belongs to the top ten. Sequences were obtained from CD8+ T cells from PBMCs. Source of these receptors: a human donor in good health (CMV status not recorded). Some clones in this sample may be carry-over from other donors' samples.

This clonotype was observed a few times. CDR3 sequence reads: CASTHSGGYQETQYF. CDR3 sequence (DNA): TGTGCCAGCACCCATAGCGGGGGGTACCAAGAGACCCAGTACTTC. The rearrangement joins TRBV6-5 to TRBJ2-5, with 10 positions matching TRBD2. J gave up 0 bases and V 7 bases, and 5 bases lay outside the gene matches. The CDR3 length is 15 residues. CDR1 and CDR2 (germline): MNHEY, SVGAGI.

This clonotype was seen a handful of times. V and J are TRBV12-3 or TRBV12-4 and TRBJ1-2; D is undetermined. CDR3 length equals 13 residues. V was clipped by 6 bases and J by 8 bases, with 16 bases between them. This CDR3 is CASSSTWVGGYTF. The CDR3 DNA reads TGTGCCAGCAGCTCGACCTGGGTAGGAGGCTACACCTTC.

As regards this clonotype: The junction departs from germline at one end; a sequencing error may be responsible. This chain uses TRBV7-7 with TRBJ2-5; D is unclear. Germline CDR1 reads SSHAT; CDR2 reads FNYEAQ (reference sequence). The CDR3 has 14 amino acids. In DNA form, the CDR3 reads TGTGCTAGCAGCTTAGACTCAGCCCAAGAGACCCAGTACTTC. Translation: CASSLDSAQETQYF.

This clonotype was seen only a few times. The gene calls are TRBV5-5 and TRBJ1-1, with unresolved D. V shed 7 bases and J shed 0 bases, with 10 bases lying between them. Germline lookup yields CDR1 SGHKS and CDR2 YYEKEE (reference sequence). The length of the CDR3 is 13 residues. CDR3 in DNA: TGTGCCAGCGAGTGGGTCTTGAACACTGAAGCTTTCTTT. Encoded protein: CASEWVLNTEAFF.

This clonotype was recorded a few times. The chain has TRBV7-2 and TRBJ2-1; D unclear. The V gene lost 1 base and the J gene lost 3 bases, with 10 bases spanning the gap. The CDR3 totals 15 residues. CDR1 and CDR2 from the germline V gene are SGHTA and FQGNSA. The CDR3 region is CASSLGLSIYNEQFF. The CDR3 region has the DNA TGTGCCAGCAGCTTAGGACTTAGCATCTACAATGAGCAGTTCTTC.

V and J are TRBV28 and TRBJ1-1; D gene ambiguous. V was trimmed by 5 bases and J by 5 bases, leaving 15 bases between them. CDR1 and CDR2 (germline): MDHEN, SYDVKM. The CDR3 sequence is 14 residues long. For the CDR3, the DNA is TGTGCCAGCAGTCCGCACCGAGAGGAGACTGAAGCTTTCTTT. It translates to CASSPHREETEAFF.

The chain has TRBV12-3 or TRBV12-4 and TRBJ1-2, with TRBD1 as a possible D gene (6 bases). Trimming cost V 5 bases and J 2 bases, with 15 bases left between them. The CDR3 is made up of 15 amino acids. The CDR3 sequence is CASSPLGAANYGYTF. The CDR3 nucleotides are TGTGCCAGCAGTCCTTTGGGGGCGGCGAACTATGGCTACACCTTC.

The CDR3 bases are TGCAGTGCTAGAGCACCTAGCGGGGGCCTCAATGAGCAGTTCTTC. Translated, it gives CSARAPSGGLNEQFF. The rearrangement joins TRBV20-1 to TRBJ2-1; 10 nucleotides match TRBD2. Per the germline V gene, CDR1 is DFQATT and CDR2 is SNEGSKA (reference sequence). Germline trimming cut 1 base from V and 6 bases from J; bases unmatched to any gene: 6. This CDR3 is built from 15 residues.

The V gene is TRBV20-1, the J gene TRBJ1-6; the D gene is possibly TRBD1 (6 bases). Germline V gene sequence: CDR1 DFQATT, CDR2 SNEGSKA (reference sequence). The CDR3 loop spans 15 amino acids. V was trimmed by 1 base and J by 8 bases, leaving 15 bases between them. CDR3 protein: CSARVVGGGDSPLHF. DNA for the CDR3: TGCAGTGCTAGAGTAGTTGGAGGGGGGGATTCACCCCTCCACTTT.

This clonotype has just a few counts. The gene calls are TRBV7-9 and TRBJ2-7; 7 positions agree with TRBD2. Per the germline V gene, CDR1 is SEHNR and CDR2 is FQNEAQ (reference sequence). This CDR3 contains 14 residues. The V and J ends lost 5 bases and 4 bases, in that order; junction bases with no gene match: 8. The CDR3 spells CASSLSGEIYEQYF. Here the CDR3 DNA reads TGTGCCAGCAGCCTCAGCGGGGAGATTTACGAGCAGTACTTC. Variable domain in full (rest from reference TRBV7-9 and TRBJ2-7): DTGVSQNPRHKITKRGQNVTFRCDPISEHNRLYWYRQTLGQGPEFLTYFQNEAQLEKSRLLSDRFSAERPKGSFSTLEIQRTEQGDSAMYLCASSLSGEIYEQYFGPGTRLTVT.

The chain combines TRBV7-6 with TRBJ2-2; D is possibly TRBD1 (7 bases). From germline, CDR1 is SGHVS and CDR2 FNYEAQ. The CDR3 is 15 amino acids. Trimming cost V 5 bases and J 6 bases, with 16 bases left between them. The CDR3 reads CASSRIQGGSGELFF. Written as DNA, the CDR3 is TGTGCCAGCAGCCGAATCCAGGGGGGCTCCGGGGAGCTGTTTTTT.

Only a few counts were recorded for this clonotype. The rearrangement joins TRBV29-1 to TRBJ2-2; no clear D. Trimming pared 3 bases from V and 4 bases from J, leaving 18 bases between. Germline V gene sequence: CDR1 SQVTM, CDR2 ANQGSEA. The CDR3 spans 16 residues. This CDR3 is CSVEKRSQVGTGELFF. The DNA for the CDR3 is TGCAGCGTTGAGAAAAGGTCCCAGGTTGGCACCGGGGAGCTGTTTTTT.

This rearrangement joins TRBV6-5 to TRBJ2-1, with D perhaps TRBD1 (6 bases). The germline gives CDR1 MNHEY, CDR2 SVGAGI. The CDR3 is 13 amino acids. Trimming pared 4 bases from V and 4 bases from J, leaving 8 bases between. The CDR3: CASSSGQYNEQFF. The CDR3 region has the DNA TGTGCCAGCAGTTCCGGACAGTACAATGAGCAGTTCTTC.

Many counts were recorded for this clonotype. The CDR3 bases are TGTGCCAGCAGATTTGGGCTGGAGCCTGAAGCTTTCTTT. It codes for CASRFGLEPEAFF. J is TRBJ1-1 and V is TRBV7-2; D uncertain. The CDR3 has 13 residues. Germline-derived CDR1 and CDR2 are SGHTA and FQGNSA. V was pared by 6 bases and J by 6 bases, with 14 bases between. The full variable domain, its missing parts supplied by reference TRBV7-2 and TRBJ1-1, is GAGVSQSPSNKVTEKGKDVELRCDPISGHTALYWYRQSLGQGLEFLIYFQGNSAPDKSGLPSDRFSAERTGGSVSTLTIQRTQQEDSAVYLCASRFGLEPEAFFGQGTRLTVV.